These 21 T cell receptor beta chains came from one sample sequenced in a study of T cells in Graves' hyperthyroidism and ophthalmopathy. What was amplified from RNA transcripts were TCR beta CDR3 regions. TCR CDR3 underwent first-round RT-PCR with the HTBI primer set. TCRdb re-called the multiplex PCR reads with MiXCR, one entry per CDR3 protein. Found here are some 50,000 distinct CDR3 sequences, less than 50% of them singletons; the top ten hold just over 9%. Material: blood. The receptors derive from a woman aged 45-65 years with Graves' ophthalmopathy.

As regards this clonotype: Possible read error: a much larger clone is one base away. The rearrangement joins TRBV12-3 or TRBV12-4 to TRBJ2-3, with TRBD1 as a possible D gene (5 bases). Trimming pared 6 bases from V and 2 bases from J, leaving 18 bases between. This CDR3 is built from 16 residues. CDR3 protein: CASREQGSSTTDTQYF. CDR3 nucleotide sequence: TGTGCCAGCAGGGAGCAGGGAAGTAGCACCACAGATACGCAGTATTTT.

In this sample, this clonotype turned up many times. The CDR3: CASSRDGEYEQYF. CDR3 nucleotide sequence: TGTGCCAGCAGCAGGGACGGGGAATACGAGCAGTACTTC. V gene TRBV5-4 combines with J gene TRBJ2-7, with D perhaps given as TRBD1 or TRBD2 (5 bases each). Trimming removed 4 bases at V and 4 bases at J, with 12 bases between. Germline V gene data show CDR1 as SGHNT and CDR2 as YYREEE (reference sequence). This CDR3 comprises 13 residues.

The J gene is TRBJ1-2, the V gene TRBV7-6; 7 bases agree with TRBD1. CDR1 SGHVS and CDR2 FNYEAQ come from the germline V gene. V trimming: 5 bases; J trimming: 7 bases; junction bases outside the gene matches: 10. The CDR3 contains 14 residues. The CDR3 DNA follows: TGTGCCAGCAGCCCCCGGTCAGGGGGAATTGGCTACACCTTC. Protein product: CASSPRSGGIGYTF.

The J gene is TRBJ1-6, the V gene TRBV7-9, with D possibly being TRBD1 (6 bases). The germline V gene has CDR1 SEHNR and CDR2 FQNEAQ (reference sequence). The V and J ends lost 1 base and 7 bases respectively, with 11 bases between them. The CDR3 consists of 15 residues. Written as DNA, the CDR3 is TGTGCCAGCAGCTTAGTTCAGGGGAGGAATTCACCCCTCCACTTT. This encodes CASSLVQGRNSPLHF.

This clonotype was seen repeatedly, ten times or more. The chain is built from TRBV27 and TRBJ1-1, with a tentative D call TRBD1 (5 bases). Trimming pared 6 bases from V and 2 bases from J, leaving 10 bases between. This CDR3 has 13 residues. Germline CDR1 MNHEY, CDR2 SMNVEV (reference sequence). The CDR3 DNA reads TGTGCCAGCAGCCACGACAGTAACACTGAAGCTTTCTTT. As protein: CASSHDSNTEAFF.

The chain is built from TRBV7-2 and TRBJ2-3; TRBD2 might be the D (6 bases). The CDR3 sequence is 16 residues long. V lost 5 bases, J lost 5 bases, and 20 bases lay in between. Per the germline V gene, CDR1 is SGHTA and CDR2 is FQGNSA. CDR3 protein: CASSPLGEEPGDTQYF. DNA of the CDR3: TGTGCCAGCAGCCCGTTAGGGGAGGAGCCCGGAGATACGCAGTATTTT. Combining the CDR3 with reference TRBV7-2 and TRBJ2-3 gives the whole variable domain GAGVSQSPSNKVTEKGKDVELRCDPISGHTALYWYRQSLGQGLEFLIYFQGNSAPDKSGLPSDRFSAERTGGSVSTLTIQRTQQEDSAVYLCASSPLGEEPGDTQYFGPGTRLTVL.

CDR3 sequence (DNA): TGTGCCAGCAGCCGAAGGGACAGGGGAATTTCTGGGGCCAACGTCCTGACTTTC. It encodes CASSRRDRGISGANVLTF. The rearrangement links TRBV7-2 to TRBJ2-6, with 10 nucleotides matching TRBD1. V shed 5 bases, J shed 1 base, and the junction held 8 bases outside the gene matches. Per germline, CDR1 SGHTA and CDR2 FQGNSA. The CDR3 runs to 18 residues.

This clonotype was detected many times. V gene TRBV5-1 combines with J gene TRBJ2-3; no reliable D call. Germline CDR1 and CDR2: SGHRS and YFSETQ. Deletions cut 7 bases from V and 3 bases from J, with 6 bases between. The CDR3 is 11 residues long. CDR3 sequence: CASGPTDTQYF. CDR3 sequence (DNA): TGCGCCAGCGGACCGACAGATACGCAGTATTTT.

This clonotype was counted at least ten times. The rearrangement links TRBV29-1 to TRBJ2-7, with a tentative D call TRBD1 (5 bases). CDR3 length: 15 amino acids. CDR1 SQVTM and CDR2 ANQGSEA come from the germline V gene. Between the trimmed V and J ends, which lost 1 base and 0 bases, there was a span of 13 bases. The CDR3 DNA sequence: TGCAGCGTTGAAGGCCCAGGGCCGAGCTCCTACGAGCAGTACTTC. Amino acid sequence: CSVEGPGPSSYEQYF.

The rearrangement uses TRBV30 and TRBJ2-7, with 8 bases aligning to TRBD2. Germline V gene lookup returns CDR1 GTSNPN and CDR2 SVGIG (reference sequence). The CDR3 has 14 amino acids. With V trimmed by 1 base and J by 1 base, 3 bases remained unmatched. The CDR3 reads CAWSGLAGSYEQYF. As DNA, the CDR3 is TGTGCCTGGAGTGGGCTAGCGGGTTCCTACGAGCAGTACTTC.

This clonotype was picked up a small number of times. This CDR3 is CASSHGRRGGELFF. The CDR3 DNA sequence: TGTGCCAGCAGTCACGGCCGGCGGGGCGGGGAGCTGTTTTTT. The chain recombines TRBV27 with TRBJ2-2, with D perhaps TRBD2 (6 bases). The CDR3 runs to 14 residues. CDR1 and CDR2 (germline): MNHEY, SMNVEV (reference sequence). Deletions cut 5 bases from V and 7 bases from J, with 14 bases between.

This clonotype was seen only once. The chain couples TRBV9 to TRBJ1-2; 10 nucleotides line up with TRBD1. The CDR3 runs 15 residues. Germline CDR1 SGDLS, CDR2 YYNGEE. After removal of 3 bases from V and 7 bases from J, the junction contained 9 bases not matched to a gene. In nucleotides, the CDR3 is TGTGCCAGCAGCGAAACCGACAGGGGGCAAAGTGGCTACACCTTC. This sequence encodes CASSETDRGQSGYTF.

Ten or more counts support this clonotype. The rearrangement uses TRBV5-1 and TRBJ2-1; possible D gene TRBD2, 5 bases. CDR3 length: 15 amino acids. In germline, CDR1 is SGHRS, CDR2 YFSETQ. V gave up 0 bases and J gave up 5 bases, with 12 bases separating them. Here the CDR3 DNA reads TGCGCCAGCAGCTTGGATATAGCGAGCAACAATGAGCAGTTCTTC. Encoded protein: CASSLDIASNNEQFF.

This clonotype was counted many times. The chain combines TRBV20-1 with TRBJ2-1; D unresolved. The CDR3 runs 14 residues. V was pared by 5 bases and J by 0 bases, with 11 bases between. Germline V lookup: CDR1 DFQATT, CDR2 SNEGSKA (reference sequence). In DNA, the CDR3 is TGCAGTGCTCCGGACCCGAGCTCCTACAATGAGCAGTTCTTC. Translating gives CSAPDPSSYNEQFF.

This clonotype has a count of ten or more. The chain employs TRBV7-8 and TRBJ2-1; 10 nucleotides line up with TRBD1. Germline V CDR1 and CDR2: SGHVS, FQNEAQ. There are 16 residues in the CDR3. With V trimmed by 7 bases and J by 8 bases, 14 bases remained unmatched. In DNA, the CDR3 is TGTGCCAGCATCCCCGGGACAGGGGCCCGGGGGGATGAGCAGTTCTTC. It translates to CASIPGTGARGDEQFF. The full variable domain, with the rest looked up from reference TRBV7-8 and TRBJ2-1, is GAGVSQSPRYKVAKRGQDVALRCDPISGHVSLFWYQQALGQGPEFLTYFQNEAQLDKSGLPSDRFFAERPEGSVSTLKIQRTQQEDSAVYLCASIPGTGARGDEQFFGPGTRLTVL.

About this clonotype: A read error may produce the germline difference seen at one junction end. CDR3 in DNA: TGTGTCAGCAGCGTAGCTCACTCAGGGGTTGAGCAGTACTTC. This codes for CVSSVAHSGVEQYF. The chain has TRBV9 and TRBJ2-7; weak D call: TRBD1 (6 bases). Germline values: CDR1 SGDLS, CDR2 YYNGEE. The CDR3 sequence is 14 residues long. Complete variable domain (other parts from reference TRBV9 and TRBJ2-7): DSGVTQTPKHLITATGQRVTLRCSPRSGDLSVYWYQQSLDQGLQFLIQYYNGEERAKGNILERFSAQQFPDLHSELNLSSLELGDSALYFCVSSVAHSGVEQYFGPGTRLTVT.

This clonotype occurred many times. The genes are TRBV20-1 and TRBJ2-5, with 7 bases fitting TRBD1. The CDR3 consists of 14 residues. Germline V gene data show CDR1 as DFQATT and CDR2 as SNEGSKA (reference sequence). V was pared by 2 bases and J by 2 bases, with 5 bases of the junction left unmatched. This CDR3 is CSARPWTGQETQYF. Written as DNA, the CDR3 is TGCAGTGCTAGACCATGGACAGGACAAGAGACCCAGTACTTC.

This clonotype was found many times. The chain has TRBV20-1 and TRBJ2-3; D might be TRBD2 (5 bases). Germline V gene lookup returns CDR1 DFQATT and CDR2 SNEGSKA (reference sequence). This CDR3 has 14 residues. The V end lost 3 bases, the J end lost 0 bases, and 10 bases lay between the germline ends. The CDR3 bases are TGCAGTGCTAGTATTAGCGCAAGCACAGATACGCAGTATTTT. Its protein product is CSASISASTDTQYF.

As regards this clonotype: As the CDR3 is not closed by the conserved phenylalanine or tryptophan, this likely results from a read error. This chain uses TRBV25-1 with TRBJ1-2; 9 nucleotides match TRBD1. This CDR3 contains 13 residues. V was pared by 11 bases and J by 3 bases, with 7 bases of the junction left unmatched. Germline loops: CDR1 MGHDK, CDR2 SYGVNS. CDR3 nucleotide sequence: TGTGCCGCATACTGGACAGGGGACTATGGCTACACCTCC. Protein: CAAYWTGDYGYTS.

By its share, this clonotype is medium-sized. The V call is TRBV24-1, the J call TRBJ2-3; a weak D match, TRBD1 (5 bases). The CDR3 runs 12 residues. V was shortened by 6 bases and J by 9 bases, with 12 bases between the two germline ends. The germline V gene encodes CDR1 KGHDR and CDR2 SFDVKD. CDR3 in DNA: TGTGCCACCAGTCATGACAGCCGGACGCAGTATTTT. Its protein product is CATSHDSRTQYF.

This clonotype was seen at least ten times. The chain joins TRBV29-1 to TRBJ2-1; D perhaps matches TRBD1 (6 bases). Trimming took off 4 bases at V and 6 bases at J, with 19 bases between the two ends. There are 15 residues in the CDR3. The germline CDR1 and CDR2 sequences are SQVTM and ANQGSEA. CDR3 bases: TGCAGCGTTGTTATGGGGGCTCGCCCTTTCAATGAGCAGTTCTTC. The encoded protein is CSVVMGARPFNEQFF.